The rows below give T cell receptor beta chains drawn from one sample of a study of regulatory T cells in long-lasting Graves disease. MiXCR, applied by TCRdb to the multiplex PCR reads, yields one record per CDR3 protein. There are fewer than 400,000 distinct CDR3 sequences in the sample; roughly a fifth occur only once, and over 25% lies in the top ten. The sequenced sample was peripheral blood mononuclear cells (PBMCs), obtained when the disease was refractory, from a patient treated with antithyroid drugs. All receptors come from a female donor with Graves disease. Both conserved end residues are part of each CDR3. D genes are given only for firm matches. Clone size is stated in some rows and not others, as once, few, many or a class when expanded.

CDR3,DNA,V,J,D,size
CAWSVLGGTEAFF,TGTGCCTGGAGTGTACTGGGGGGCACTGAAGCTTTCTTT,TRBV30,TRBJ1-1,.,many
CASSLGATGSYEQYF,TGTGCCAGCAGCCTCGGGGCGACGGGCTCCTACGAGCAGTACTTC,TRBV7-9,TRBJ2-7,.,few
CASSYIQGFNYGYTF,TGTGCCAGCAGTTACATCCAGGGATTCAACTATGGCTACACCTTC,TRBV6-5,TRBJ1-2,.,.
CASSLSGWSYEQYF,TGTGCCAGCAGCTTATCGGGTTGGTCCTACGAGCAGTACTTC,TRBV7-9,TRBJ2-7,.,.
CASSFQGQRGEKLFF,TGTGCCAGCAGCTTCCAGGGACAGAGGGGTGAAAAACTGTTTTTT,TRBV5-4,TRBJ1-4,TRBD1,few
CASSQGPGTSFYEQYF,TGCGCCAGCAGCCAAGGTCCTGGGACATCCTTCTACGAGCAGTACTTC,TRBV4-1,TRBJ2-7,.,.
CASSRGRTDSSYEQYF,TGTGCCAGCAGTCGCGGACGGACCGATAGCTCCTACGAGCAGTACTTC,TRBV6-4,TRBJ2-7,.,.
CASSLGLQYEQYF,TGTGCCAGCAGCTTAGGACTCCAGTACGAGCAGTACTTC,TRBV7-2,TRBJ2-7,.,many
CASSRTGAPQPQHF,TGTGCCAGCAGTCGGACAGGGGCCCCTCAGCCCCAGCATTTT,TRBV12-3/TRBV12-4,TRBJ1-5,TRBD1,few
CAITEKNQPQHF,TGTGCCATCACCGAGAAGAATCAGCCCCAGCATTTT,TRBV10-3,TRBJ1-5,.,many
CSARRDTLELFF,TGCAGTGCTAGGAGAGACACCCTCGAACTGTTTTTT,TRBV20-1,TRBJ1-4,.,many
CASNSYRDTQYF,TGTGCCAGCAACTCATACCGAGATACGCAGTATTTT,TRBV12-3/TRBV12-4,TRBJ2-3,.,many
CASSPGQVNQPQHF,TGTGCCAGCAGTCCGGGACAGGTCAATCAGCCCCAGCATTTT,TRBV12-3/TRBV12-4,TRBJ1-5,TRBD1,many
CASSSTGTGGEEQYF,TGTGCCAGCAGTTCGACCGGGACAGGGGGAGAGGAGCAGTACTTC,TRBV12-3/TRBV12-4,TRBJ2-7,TRBD1,many
CSARLYRGNSPLHF,TGCAGTGCTAGACTTTACAGGGGAAATTCACCCCTCCACTTT,TRBV20-1,TRBJ1-6,TRBD1,few
CASSSWDMEKGTQYF,TGTGCCAGCAGCTCGTGGGACATGGAAAAAGGGACCCAGTACTTC,TRBV7-2,TRBJ2-5,.,.
CASSYGTSGTTEAFF,TGTGCCAGCAGTTACGGGACCTCTGGGACCACTGAAGCTTTCTTT,TRBV6-2/TRBV6-3,TRBJ1-1,.,few
CASSQSGNQPQHF,TGTGCCAGCAGTCAGTCGGGCAATCAGCCCCAGCATTTT,TRBV27,TRBJ1-5,.,many
CAWRWGTGNTGELFF,TGTGCCTGGAGGTGGGGGACAGGGAACACCGGGGAGCTGTTTTTT,TRBV30,TRBJ2-2,TRBD1,.
CASSQEVRTSYEQYF,TGCGCCAGCAGCCAAGAGGTCCGGACCTCCTACGAGCAGTACTTC,TRBV4-1,TRBJ2-7,.,.
CSVDGTGELETQYF,TGCAGCGTTGACGGGACAGGGGAACTAGAGACCCAGTACTTC,TRBV29-1,TRBJ2-5,TRBD1,many
CASSATAGLVYEQYF,TGTGCCAGCAGCGCGACAGCGGGACTGGTCTACGAGCAGTACTTC,TRBV9,TRBJ2-7,TRBD2,.
CASSVGGTQYF,TGTGCCAGCAGTGTTGGTGGTACGCAGTATTTT,TRBV2,TRBJ2-3,.,few